This TCR beta chain was profiled in a study of blood T cells in healthy people across ages. Whole-study results and caveats: Observed TCR beta diversity per million T cells went down as age went up. This fall followed a roughly linear course with age.

The authors ran a second PCR of about 7 to 11 cycles using a sample-barcoded 5' primer and a J-beta primer mix. TCRdb fed the 5' RACE reads into MiXCR, producing one record per CDR3 protein. The sample records approximately 800,000 distinct CDR3 sequences, about a quarter being singletons. The V and J ends lost 3 bases and 4 bases respectively, with 12 bases between them. Germline loops: CDR1 MDHEN, CDR2 SYDVKM. There are 14 residues in the CDR3. This clonotype occurred a few times. Its antigen is still unknown. In addition, the sample was reused for a study of T cells of mothers and their children. That study reports: M1S, a second-PCR primer, added sample barcodes and 2-4 random nucleotides. No T cell clones of persistent microchimeric origin were detected.

Sequenced sample: blood. The chain couples TRBV28 to TRBJ2-5, with D possibly TRBD1 on 6 matching bases. This receptor was taken from a boy younger than 18 in good health. Here the CDR3 reads CASSLPGQLETQYF. CDR3 coding DNA: TGTGCCAGCAGTTTGCCCGGACAGTTAGAGACCCAGTACTTC. The complete variable domain, with remaining parts taken from reference TRBV28 and TRBJ2-5, reads DVKVTQSSRYLVKRTGEKVFLECVQDMDHENMFWYRQDPGLGLRLIYFSYDVKMKEKGDIPEGYSVSREKKERFSLILESASTNQTSMYLCASSLPGQLETQYFGPGTRLLVL.